Below are 27 T cell receptor beta chains sequenced from a single sample in a study of TIL therapy for anti-PD-1-resistant metastatic lung cancer. The immunoSEQ assay was v3. Only in-frame clones appear in the TCRdb table, and some are missing; sequencing was by immunoSEQ multiplex PCR. The table includes 20,000 to 30,000 clones, 72% detected once. The time point denotes: pre-treatment sample, taken before nivolumab and TIL therapy. Most excised metastases sampled were pleural nodules or supraclavicular lymph nodes. Sample: tumor tissue, taken at baseline. All receptors come from a person aged 25-85 years with non-small cell lung cancer.

V gene TRBV7-2 combines with J gene TRBJ2-3, with D perhaps TRBD1 (5 bases). The V gene's germline CDR1 is SGHTA and CDR2 FQGNSA. This CDR3 is built from 13 residues. V shed 8 bases and J shed 1 base, with 10 bases lying between them. The CDR3 bases are TGTGCCAGCGCGCAAGGGGGCACAGATACGCAGTATTTT. It encodes CASAQGGTDTQYF.

The V call is TRBV6-1, the J call TRBJ1-2; 10 nucleotides align to TRBD1. The CDR3 sequence is 18 residues long. CDR1 MNHNS and CDR2 SASEGT come from the germline V gene. V was clipped by 4 bases and J by 4 bases; unmatched bases: 15. CDR3 in amino acids: CASSGFEGQGLGPYGYTF. The CDR3 DNA follows: TGTGCCAGCAGTGGGTTCGAGGGACAGGGGCTTGGTCCCTATGGCTACACCTTC.

The chain is built from TRBV11-3 and TRBJ2-7, with 8 bases fitting TRBD1. The CDR3 is made up of 15 amino acids. Germline V CDR1 and CDR2: SGHNT, YENEEA. Trimming removed 3 bases from V and 2 bases from J; junction bases left unmatched: 6. CDR3 in DNA: TGTGCCAGCAGCTTTTCCCTGACAGGGGCCTACGAGCAGTACTTC. Its protein product is CASSFSLTGAYEQYF.

This clone was recorded a few times. The chain carries TRBV4-1 and TRBJ2-1; 9 nucleotides agree with TRBD2. This CDR3 has 17 residues. The J segment lost 9 bases and the V segment lost 3 bases, leaving 15 bases of the junction unmatched. Germline V lookup: CDR1 MGHRA, CDR2 YSYEKL. The CDR3 loop is CASSQRNSGGTWGEQFF. CDR3 nucleotide sequence: TGCGCCAGCAGCCAGCGGAATAGCGGGGGCACTTGGGGTGAGCAGTTCTTC.

The V call is TRBV5-5, the J call TRBJ1-3; maybe TRBD1 (5 bases). Per germline, CDR1 SGHKS and CDR2 YYEKEE (reference sequence). This CDR3 has 15 residues. V was shortened by 1 base and J by 0 bases, with 8 bases between the two germline ends. The CDR3 region has the DNA TGTGCCAGCAGCTTGTGGGGGAGCTCTGGAAACACCATATATTTT. The encoded protein is CASSLWGSSGNTIYF.

The table lists this clone with a count of one. V is TRBV5-5 and J is TRBJ2-3, with D perhaps matching TRBD1 or TRBD2 (5 bases each). CDR1 and CDR2 from the germline V gene are SGHKS and YYEKEE (reference sequence). The CDR3 has 14 amino acids. Trimming cost V 0 bases and J 1 base, with 6 bases left between them. The CDR3 is CASSLAGRTDTQYF. The CDR3 DNA is TGTGCCAGCAGCTTGGCGGGGCGCACAGATACGCAGTATTTT.

CDR3 DNA: TGTGCCAGCAGCTCGGGACCGAACTATGGCTACACCTTC. It is translated as CASSSGPNYGYTF. This sequence joins TRBV5-6 and TRBJ1-2; tentatively, D is TRBD1 (5 bases). Germline V lookup: CDR1 SGHDT, CDR2 YYEEEE. Trimming pared 3 bases from V and 2 bases from J, leaving 8 bases between. The CDR3 covers 13 residues.

The chain uses TRBV6-5 and TRBJ1-5, with TRBD1 matching over 9 bases. J was trimmed by 5 bases and V by 5 bases; bases with no gene match: 4. Germline values: CDR1 MNHEY, CDR2 SVGAGI. This CDR3 spans 14 amino acids. The CDR3: CASSKDRGDQPQHF. For the CDR3, the DNA is TGTGCCAGCAGTAAGGACAGGGGAGATCAGCCCCAGCATTTT.

CDR3 nucleotides: TGTGCCAGCAGCCTCCGGGACAGGGTGAGCAATCAGCCCCAGCATTTT. Amino acid sequence: CASSLRDRVSNQPQHF. This chain links TRBV5-6 with TRBJ1-5; 9 nucleotides align to TRBD1. The CDR3 has 16 residues. CDR1 SGHDT and CDR2 YYEEEE come from the germline V gene. The V and J ends lost 4 bases and 1 base, in that order; junction bases with no gene match: 6.

This clone was observed a handful of times. The chain carries TRBV5-5 and TRBJ1-1; D not certain. Between the trimmed V and J ends, which lost 0 bases and 9 bases, there was a span of 15 bases. This CDR3 has 14 amino acids. CDR1 and CDR2 (germline): SGHKS, YYEKEE (reference sequence). For the CDR3, the DNA is TGTGCCAGCAGCTTGGCTGCAAGGGAAGGGAAAGCTTTCTTT. This encodes CASSLAAREGKAFF.

The table lists this clone with a few counts. For the CDR3, the DNA is TGTGCCAGCAGTAGGACTCGAGGGACCCAGTACTTC. It yields the protein CASSRTRGTQYF. The chain employs TRBV2 and TRBJ2-5, with D perhaps TRBD2 (5 bases). Trimming removed 5 bases from V and 7 bases from J, with 11 bases in between. The CDR3 runs 12 residues. Germline CDR1 is SNHLY and CDR2 is FYNNEI.

The chain employs TRBV7-2 and TRBJ1-2; D gene unclear. With 5 bases removed from V and 4 bases from J, the gap between germline ends came to 14 bases. The CDR3 loop spans 14 amino acids. Germline values: CDR1 SGHTA, CDR2 FQGNSA. CDR3 bases: TGTGCCAGCAGCCGAGAGGGAGCATCCTATGGCTACACCTTC. Amino acid sequence: CASSREGASYGYTF.

This clone is a singleton in its sample. The chain links TRBV20-1 to TRBJ2-1, with no clear D. Germline V gene lookup returns CDR1 DFQATT and CDR2 SNEGSKA (reference sequence). V was clipped by 5 bases and J by 10 bases, with 9 bases between them. There are 10 residues in the CDR3. CDR3 DNA: TGCAGTGCTCTTCAATGGGAGCAGTTCTTC. Amino acids: CSALQWEQFF.

The chain is built from TRBV5-8 and TRBJ2-7; D possibly corresponds to TRBD1 (6 bases). CDR1 SGHTS and CDR2 YDEGEE come from the germline V gene. This CDR3 contains 13 residues. V dropped 5 bases and J dropped 7 bases, with 16 bases sitting between them. The CDR3 loop reads CASSISGVGEQYF. The CDR3, as DNA: TGTGCCAGCAGTATTTCAGGGGTGGGGGAGCAGTACTTC.

The chain uses TRBV5-6 and TRBJ1-2; weak D call: TRBD1 (5 bases). The germline CDR1 and CDR2 sequences are SGHDT and YYEEEE. The length of the CDR3 is 14 residues. V was trimmed by 0 bases and J by 3 bases, leaving 9 bases between them. Here the CDR3 DNA reads TGTGCCAGCAGCTTGGGACAGTCGGACTATGGCTACACCTTC. Its translation: CASSLGQSDYGYTF.

This clone ranks as medium-sized. The genes are TRBV19 and TRBJ1-2; 8 nucleotides line up with TRBD1. The junction had 4 bases not matched to a gene; V was cut back by 6 bases and J by 10 bases. The length of the CDR3 is 11 residues. CDR1 and CDR2 (germline): LNHDA, SQIVND (reference sequence). CDR3 in DNA: TGTGCCAGTAGAGACAGGGGATACTACACCTTC. It yields the protein CASRDRGYYTF.

The V call is TRBV5-1, the J call TRBJ2-5; 10 nucleotides agree with TRBD2. The CDR3 spans 14 residues. Germline V gives CDR1 SGHRS, CDR2 YFSETQ. Trimming at V came to 4 bases and at J to 5 bases, leaving 5 bases not matched to a gene. Written as DNA, the CDR3 is TGCGCCAGCAGCCCTAGCGGGGGAGGGGAGACCCAGTACTTC. Its protein product is CASSPSGGGETQYF.

This chain joins TRBV13 and TRBJ1-3; D call uncertain. V lost 4 bases and J 8 bases, leaving 15 bases between the germline ends. This CDR3 spans 14 amino acids. The V gene's germline CDR1 is PRHDT and CDR2 FYEKMQ (reference sequence). The CDR3 protein is CASSSSRTGDTIYF. The CDR3 nucleotides read TGTGCCAGCAGCTCCTCCAGGACTGGGGACACCATATATTTT.

The chain joins TRBV5-1 to TRBJ2-3; 8 bases are a match to TRBD1. In germline, CDR1 is SGHRS, CDR2 YFSETQ. Trimming at V came to 5 bases and at J to 2 bases, leaving 7 bases not matched to a gene. The CDR3 runs to 15 residues. Here the CDR3 DNA reads TGCGCCAGCAGGGGGCAGGGGGCCTCCACAGATACGCAGTATTTT. As protein: CASRGQGASTDTQYF.

This clone was recorded a few times. This chain links TRBV19 with TRBJ2-6, with a possible D match to TRBD2 (6 bases). The length of the CDR3 is 19 residues. Per germline, CDR1 LNHDA and CDR2 SQIVND (reference sequence). V shed 3 bases and J shed 0 bases, with 18 bases lying between them. The CDR3 DNA is TGTGCCAGTAGTATCCGGGGGATCGGGGAAGGCTCTGGGGCCAACGTCCTGACTTTC. Amino acid sequence: CASSIRGIGEGSGANVLTF.

The genes are TRBV5-5 and TRBJ1-5; D gene ambiguous. Germline lookup yields CDR1 SGHKS and CDR2 YYEKEE (reference sequence). V lost 2 bases and J lost 0, with 9 bases in between. This CDR3 region has 15 residues. The CDR3 coding sequence is TGTGCCAGCAGCTTTAACTGGGATAGCAATCAGCCCCAGCATTTT. Protein product: CASSFNWDSNQPQHF.

J is TRBJ2-5 and V is TRBV5-1; tentatively, D is TRBD1 (6 bases). The germline V gene encodes CDR1 SGHRS and CDR2 YFSETQ. Trimming stripped 5 bases from V and 5 bases from J, with 13 bases between. The CDR3 has 13 amino acids. The CDR3 spells CASSLQGGETQYF. CDR3 in DNA: TGCGCCAGCAGTTTACAGGGCGGTGAGACCCAGTACTTC.

J is TRBJ2-5 and V is TRBV10-3; possible D gene TRBD2, 5 bases. Germline-derived CDR1 and CDR2 are ENHRY and SYGVKD. The CDR3 has 14 residues. V gave up 0 bases and J gave up 3 bases, with 8 bases separating them. The CDR3 sequence: CAISESAGEETQYF. As DNA, the CDR3 is TGTGCCATCAGTGAGTCTGCCGGGGAAGAGACCCAGTACTTC.

The chain couples TRBV5-1 to TRBJ1-1; TRBD1 aligns across 8 bases. CDR1 is SGHRS and CDR2 is YFSETQ in the germline V gene. There are 14 residues in the CDR3. With 4 bases clipped from V and 5 bases from J, the junction kept 7 bases outside the gene matches. In DNA, the CDR3 is TGCGCCAGCAGCAACGGACAGGGAGGTACTGAAGCTTTCTTT. Translation: CASSNGQGGTEAFF.

This clone has more than one count but fewer than ten. The chain couples TRBV7-9 to TRBJ1-1, with TRBD1 as a possible D gene (6 bases). CDR3 size: 13 residues. Between the trimmed V and J ends, which lost 5 bases and 6 bases, there was a span of 13 bases. The V gene's germline CDR1 is SEHNR and CDR2 FQNEAQ (reference sequence). The CDR3 reads CASSPGRGAEAFF. CDR3 sequence (DNA): TGTGCCAGCAGCCCGGGGAGGGGGGCTGAAGCTTTCTTT. The variable domain in full, completed from reference TRBV7-9 and TRBJ1-1, reads DTGVSQNPRHKITKRGQNVTFRCDPISEHNRLYWYRQTLGQGPEFLTYFQNEAQLEKSRLLSDRFSAERPKGSFSTLEIQRTEQGDSAMYLCASSPGRGAEAFFGQGTRLTVV.

The V gene is TRBV7-2, the J gene TRBJ2-7; 7 nucleotides match TRBD1. This CDR3 region has 15 residues. After removal of 0 bases from V and 4 bases from J, the junction contained 6 bases not matched to a gene. CDR1 and CDR2 (germline): SGHTA, FQGNSA. CDR3 nucleotides: TGTGCCAGCAGCTTAGCGAGAGGGGGCGTTTACGAGCAGTACTTC. This sequence encodes CASSLARGGVYEQYF.

This clone was found a few times. This sequence joins TRBV7-9 and TRBJ1-5; D may be TRBD1 (6 bases). The CDR3 loop spans 14 amino acids. The V gene lost 5 bases and the J gene lost 4 bases, with 12 bases spanning the gap. Germline V gene sequence: CDR1 SEHNR, CDR2 FQNEAQ (reference sequence). CDR3 in DNA: TGTGCCAGCAGCCCGGACAGCCTGAATCAGCCCCAGCATTTT. Translating it yields CASSPDSLNQPQHF.